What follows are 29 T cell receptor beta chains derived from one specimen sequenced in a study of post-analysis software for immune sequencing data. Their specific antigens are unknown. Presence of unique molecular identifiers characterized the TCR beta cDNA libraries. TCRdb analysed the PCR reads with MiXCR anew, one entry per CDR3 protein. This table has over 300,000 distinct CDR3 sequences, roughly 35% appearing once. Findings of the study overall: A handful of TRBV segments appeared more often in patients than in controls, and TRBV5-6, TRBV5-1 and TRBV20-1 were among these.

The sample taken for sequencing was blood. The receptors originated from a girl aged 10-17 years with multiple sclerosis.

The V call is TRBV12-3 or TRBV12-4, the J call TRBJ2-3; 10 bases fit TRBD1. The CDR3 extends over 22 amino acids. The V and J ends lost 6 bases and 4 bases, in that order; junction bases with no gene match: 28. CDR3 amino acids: CASSPALGDRGISPTGADTQYF. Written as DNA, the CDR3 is TGTGCCAGCAGCCCGGCACTTGGGGACAGGGGTATCTCTCCCACTGGGGCAGATACGCAGTATTTT.

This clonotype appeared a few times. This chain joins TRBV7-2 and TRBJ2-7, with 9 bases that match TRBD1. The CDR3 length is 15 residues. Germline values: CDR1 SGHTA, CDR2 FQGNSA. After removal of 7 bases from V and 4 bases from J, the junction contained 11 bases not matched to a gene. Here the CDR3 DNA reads TGTGCCAGCATCCATACCGGGACAGGGTATTACGAGCAGTACTTC. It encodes CASIHTGTGYYEQYF. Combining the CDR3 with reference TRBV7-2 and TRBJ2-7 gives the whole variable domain GAGVSQSPSNKVTEKGKDVELRCDPISGHTALYWYRQSLGQGLEFLIYFQGNSAPDKSGLPSDRFSAERTGGSVSTLTIQRTQQEDSAVYLCASIHTGTGYYEQYFGPGTRLTVT.

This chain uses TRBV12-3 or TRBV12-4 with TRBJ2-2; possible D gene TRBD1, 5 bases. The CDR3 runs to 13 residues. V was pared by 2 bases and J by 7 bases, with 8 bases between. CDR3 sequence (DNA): TGTGCCAGCAGTTTATCAGGGCACGGGGAGCTGTTTTTT. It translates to CASSLSGHGELFF.

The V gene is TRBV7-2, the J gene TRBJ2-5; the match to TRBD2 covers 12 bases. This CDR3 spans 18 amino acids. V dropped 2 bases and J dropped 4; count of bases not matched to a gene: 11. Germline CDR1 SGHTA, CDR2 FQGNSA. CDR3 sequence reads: CASSLLPSSGGAAETQYF. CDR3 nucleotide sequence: TGTGCCAGCAGCTTACTACCTTCTAGCGGGGGGGCAGCAGAGACCCAGTACTTC.

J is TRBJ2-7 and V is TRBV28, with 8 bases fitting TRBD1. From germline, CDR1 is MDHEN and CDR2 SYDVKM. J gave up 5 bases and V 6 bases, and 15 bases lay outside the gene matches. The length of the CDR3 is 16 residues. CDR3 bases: TGTGCCAGCAGACCTGGGAGCCGGACAGGGAATGACGAGCAGTACTTC. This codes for CASRPGSRTGNDEQYF.

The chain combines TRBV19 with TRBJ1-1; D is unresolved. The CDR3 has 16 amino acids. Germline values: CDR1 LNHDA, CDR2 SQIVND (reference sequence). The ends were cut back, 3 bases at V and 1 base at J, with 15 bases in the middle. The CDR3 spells CASSMSPIDSNTEAFF. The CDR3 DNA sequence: TGTGCCAGTAGTATGTCTCCAATTGATTCGAACACTGAAGCTTTCTTT.

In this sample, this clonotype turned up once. The DNA for the CDR3 is TGCGCCAGCAAGGTGGGCAGGAAGACCCAGTACTTC. Translating gives CASKVGRKTQYF. The genes are TRBV4-3 and TRBJ2-5; D is ambiguous. Between the trimmed V and J ends, which lost 7 bases and 6 bases, there was a span of 12 bases. Germline-derived CDR1 and CDR2 are LGHNA and YSLEER. The CDR3 runs to 12 residues.

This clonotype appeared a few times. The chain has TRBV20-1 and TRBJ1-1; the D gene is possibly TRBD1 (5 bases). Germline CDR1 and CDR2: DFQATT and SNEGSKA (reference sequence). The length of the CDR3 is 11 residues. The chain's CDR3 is CMAGTLTEAFF. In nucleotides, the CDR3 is TGCATGGCCGGGACCCTCACTGAAGCTTTCTTT.

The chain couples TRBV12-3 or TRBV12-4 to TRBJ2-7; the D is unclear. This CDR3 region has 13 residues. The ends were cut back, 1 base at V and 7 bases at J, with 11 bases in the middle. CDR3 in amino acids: CASSLGPYREQYF. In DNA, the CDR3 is TGTGCCAGCAGTTTAGGGCCTTACCGTGAGCAGTACTTC.

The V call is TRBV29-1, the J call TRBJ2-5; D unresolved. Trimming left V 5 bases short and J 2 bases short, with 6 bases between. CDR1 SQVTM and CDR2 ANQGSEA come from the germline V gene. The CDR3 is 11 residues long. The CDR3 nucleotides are TGCAGCGTTCTGTCTCAAGAGACCCAGTACTTC. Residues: CSVLSQETQYF.

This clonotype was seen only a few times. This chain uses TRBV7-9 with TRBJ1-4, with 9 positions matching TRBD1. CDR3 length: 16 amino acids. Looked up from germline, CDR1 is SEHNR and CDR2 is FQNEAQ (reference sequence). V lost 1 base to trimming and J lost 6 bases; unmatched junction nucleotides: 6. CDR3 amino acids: CASSLVTGTGYEKLFF. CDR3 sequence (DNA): TGTGCCAGCAGCTTAGTTACCGGGACAGGGTATGAAAAACTGTTTTTT.

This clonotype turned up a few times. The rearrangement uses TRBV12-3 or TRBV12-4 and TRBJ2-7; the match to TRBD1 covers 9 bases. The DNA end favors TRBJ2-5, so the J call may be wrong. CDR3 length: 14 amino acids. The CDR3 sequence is CASRRGQGGETQYF. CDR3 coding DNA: TGTGCCAGCAGACGGGGACAGGGTGGAGAGACCCAGTACTTC.

CDR3 bases: TGCAGTGCCCCCGTCAGCAGCCGCTACACCTTC. This translates into CSAPVSSRYTF. The gene calls are TRBV20-1 and TRBJ1-2; D gene ambiguous. Trimming removed 6 bases from V and 9 bases from J, with 14 bases in between. Germline V gene data show CDR1 as DFQATT and CDR2 as SNEGSKA (reference sequence). The CDR3 extends over 11 amino acids.

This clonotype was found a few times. The CDR3 here is CAISEGSRSYEQYF. CDR3 sequence (DNA): TGTGCCATCAGTGAGGGCAGTCGCTCCTACGAGCAGTACTTC. The chain recombines TRBV10-3 with TRBJ2-7; D not resolved. This CDR3 region has 14 residues. In germline, CDR1 is ENHRY, CDR2 SYGVKD. Trimming stripped 2 bases from V and 0 bases from J, with 8 bases between.

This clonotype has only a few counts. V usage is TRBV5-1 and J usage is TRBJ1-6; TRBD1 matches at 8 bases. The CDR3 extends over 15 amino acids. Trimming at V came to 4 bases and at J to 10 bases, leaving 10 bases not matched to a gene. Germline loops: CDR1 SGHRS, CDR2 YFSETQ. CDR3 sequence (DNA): TGCGCCAGCAGCCCCTGGACAGGGTCGGGATCACCCCTCCACTTT. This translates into CASSPWTGSGSPLHF.

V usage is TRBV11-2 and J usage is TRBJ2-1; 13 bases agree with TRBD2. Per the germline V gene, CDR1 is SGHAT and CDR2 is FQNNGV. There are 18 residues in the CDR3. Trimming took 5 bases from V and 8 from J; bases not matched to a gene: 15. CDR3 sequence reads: CASSHGGVGLAGLDEQFF. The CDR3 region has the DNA TGTGCCAGCAGCCACGGAGGTGTGGGACTAGCGGGGTTAGATGAGCAGTTCTTC.

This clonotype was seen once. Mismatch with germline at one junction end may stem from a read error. Here the CDR3 DNA reads TGTGCCAGCAGCCCCGGGACAGCTAACTATGGCCACACCTTC. This gives the protein CASSPGTANYGHTF. The J gene is TRBJ1-2, the V gene TRBV27; 7 bases align to TRBD1. This CDR3 contains 14 residues. Per germline, CDR1 MNHEY and CDR2 SMNVEV (reference sequence).

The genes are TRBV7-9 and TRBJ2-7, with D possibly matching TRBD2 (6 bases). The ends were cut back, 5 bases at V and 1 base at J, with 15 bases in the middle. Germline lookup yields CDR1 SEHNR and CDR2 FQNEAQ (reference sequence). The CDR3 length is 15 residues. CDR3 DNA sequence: TGTGCCAGCAGCCCCCGGAGGGGCCCTTCCTACGAGCAGTACTTC. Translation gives CASSPRRGPSYEQYF.

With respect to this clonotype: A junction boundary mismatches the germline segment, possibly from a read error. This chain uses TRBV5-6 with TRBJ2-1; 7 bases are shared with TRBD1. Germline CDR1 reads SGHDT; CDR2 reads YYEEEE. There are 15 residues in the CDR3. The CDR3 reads CARSLGQGVYNEQFF. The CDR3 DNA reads TGTGCCCGCAGCTTAGGGCAGGGGGTTTACAATGAGCAGTTCTTC.

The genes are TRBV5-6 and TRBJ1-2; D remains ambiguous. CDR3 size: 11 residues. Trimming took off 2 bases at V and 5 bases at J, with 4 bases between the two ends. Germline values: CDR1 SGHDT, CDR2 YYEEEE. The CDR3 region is CASSFEYGYTF. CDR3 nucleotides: TGTGCCAGCAGCTTTGAATATGGCTACACCTTC.

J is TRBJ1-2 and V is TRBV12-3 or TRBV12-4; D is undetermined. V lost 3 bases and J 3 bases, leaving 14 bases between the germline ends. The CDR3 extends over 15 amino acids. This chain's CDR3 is CASSFPGVRDYGYTF. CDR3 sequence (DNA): TGTGCCAGCAGTTTTCCCGGGGTCCGGGACTATGGCTACACCTTC.

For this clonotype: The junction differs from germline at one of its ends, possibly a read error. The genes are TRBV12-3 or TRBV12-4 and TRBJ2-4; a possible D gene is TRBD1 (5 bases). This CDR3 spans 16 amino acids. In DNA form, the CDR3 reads TGTGCCGGCAGTTTCTGGACACTTCTAGCCAAAAACATTCAGTACTTC. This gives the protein CAGSFWTLLAKNIQYF.

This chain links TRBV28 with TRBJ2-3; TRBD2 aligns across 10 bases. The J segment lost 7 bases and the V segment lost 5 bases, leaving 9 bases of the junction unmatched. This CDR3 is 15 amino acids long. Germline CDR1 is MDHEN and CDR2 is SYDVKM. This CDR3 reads CASSVSGGALYTQYF. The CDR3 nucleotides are TGTGCCAGCAGTGTAAGCGGGGGGGCCCTGTATACGCAGTATTTT.

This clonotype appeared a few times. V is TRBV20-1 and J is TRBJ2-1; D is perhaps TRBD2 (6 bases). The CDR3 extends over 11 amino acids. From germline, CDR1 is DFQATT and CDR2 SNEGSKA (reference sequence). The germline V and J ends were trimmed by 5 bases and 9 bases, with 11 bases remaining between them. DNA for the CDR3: TGCAGTGCTGAGGGAGCGGGTGAGCAGTTCTTC. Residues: CSAEGAGEQFF.

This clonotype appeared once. The CDR3 bases are TGTGCCAGCTCACCTCTGACAGGGGGGGGCACAGATACGCAGTATTTT. Translation gives CASSPLTGGGTDTQYF. The gene calls are TRBV18 and TRBJ2-3; 9 positions agree with TRBD1. The ends lost 3 bases at V and 1 base at J; junction bases unmatched: 5. Germline-derived CDR1 and CDR2 are KGHSH and LQKENI. The CDR3 is made up of 16 amino acids.

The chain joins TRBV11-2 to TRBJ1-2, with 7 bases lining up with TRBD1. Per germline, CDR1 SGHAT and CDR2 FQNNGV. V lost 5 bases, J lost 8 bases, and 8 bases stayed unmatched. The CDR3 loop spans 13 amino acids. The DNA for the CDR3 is TGTGCCAGCAGCACTAAGGGGGCGCGGGGCTACACCTTC. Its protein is CASSTKGARGYTF. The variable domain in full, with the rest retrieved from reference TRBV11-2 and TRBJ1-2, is EAGVAQSPRYKIIEKRQSVAFWCNPISGHATLYWYQQILGQGPKLLIQFQNNGVVDDSQLPKDRFSAERLKGVDSTLKIQPAKLEDSAVYLCASSTKGARGYTFGSGTRLTVV.

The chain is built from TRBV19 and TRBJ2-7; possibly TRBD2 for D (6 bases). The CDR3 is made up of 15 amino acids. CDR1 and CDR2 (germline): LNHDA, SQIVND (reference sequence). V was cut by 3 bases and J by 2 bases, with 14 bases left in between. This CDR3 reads CASSIGGGAPYEQYF. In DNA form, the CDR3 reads TGTGCCAGTAGTATTGGAGGCGGGGCCCCCTACGAGCAGTACTTC.

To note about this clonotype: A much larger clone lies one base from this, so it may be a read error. The CDR3 DNA is TGTGCCAGCAGGCTACTCCGGGACAGGGGTGGCGAGCAGTACTTC. This codes for CASRLLRDRGGEQYF. This chain uses TRBV6-5 with TRBJ2-5; 10 nucleotides line up with TRBD1. The tail of the sequence fits TRBJ2-7 better, so the J call may be wrong. The CDR3 length is 15 residues. Per the germline V gene, CDR1 is MNHEY and CDR2 is SVGAGI.

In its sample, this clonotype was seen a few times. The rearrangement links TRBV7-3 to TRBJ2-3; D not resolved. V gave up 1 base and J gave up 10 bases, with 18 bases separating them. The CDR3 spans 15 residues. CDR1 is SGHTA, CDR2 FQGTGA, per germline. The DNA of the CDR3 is TGTGCCAGCAGCTTAAGTTCGGCATCTAGTGGCGCGCAGTATTTT. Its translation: CASSLSSASSGAQYF.